The clone carrying this TCR beta chain appeared once. Antigen: not known. Trimming removed 7 bases at V and 1 base at J, with 13 bases between. The CDR3 runs to 14 residues. This specimen comes from a study of T cells in Graves' hyperthyroidism and ophthalmopathy. Study as a whole: Before any treatment, at initial diagnosis, peripheral blood was collected.

Each diagnosis was grounded in clinical symptoms, serum thyroxine and TRAb, thyroid ultrasound, and orbital computed tomography. Amplified TCR beta CDR3 regions derived from RNA transcripts. When the TCR CDR3 underwent first-round RT-PCR, the HTBI primer set was used. TCRdb passed the multiplex PCR reads through MiXCR, listing each CDR3 protein once. The sample shows about 96,000 distinct CDR3 sequences, just over 50% of them seen only once. Regarding the study as a whole: Appearing also in blood were most of the thyroid clonotypes expanded above 0.001. Before onset, by a median of approximately 6.2 months, the model predicted ophthalmopathy.

The TCR comes from a woman in her thirties or forties with Graves' hyperthyroidism. The chain uses TRBV12-3 or TRBV12-4 and TRBJ1-1, with D uncertain. The specimen was blood. CDR3 region: CASTIRTENTEAFF. The CDR3 nucleotides are TGTGCCAGCACCATAAGGACGGAGAACACTGAAGCTTTCTTT.